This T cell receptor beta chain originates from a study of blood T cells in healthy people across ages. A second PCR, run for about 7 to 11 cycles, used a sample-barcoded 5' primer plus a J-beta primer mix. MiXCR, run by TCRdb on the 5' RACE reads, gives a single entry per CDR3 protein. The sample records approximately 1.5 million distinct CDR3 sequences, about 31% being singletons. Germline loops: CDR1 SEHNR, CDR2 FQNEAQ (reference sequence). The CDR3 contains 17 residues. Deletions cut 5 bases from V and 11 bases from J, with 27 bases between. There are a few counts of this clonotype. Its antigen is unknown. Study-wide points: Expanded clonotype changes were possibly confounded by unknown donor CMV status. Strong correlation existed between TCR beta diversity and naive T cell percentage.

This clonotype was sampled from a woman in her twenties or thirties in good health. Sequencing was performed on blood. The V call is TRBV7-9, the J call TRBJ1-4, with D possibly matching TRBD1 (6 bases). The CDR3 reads CASSQSSRPWEGGKLFF. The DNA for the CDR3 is TGTGCCAGCAGCCAAAGTTCTCGGCCGTGGGAAGGGGGGAAACTGTTTTTT.